The 15 T cell receptor beta chains below all came from one sample that was sequenced in a study of low-dose radiotherapy and immunotherapy resistance in tumors. Time point reported: after trial treatment. Treatment noted: LDRT plus nivolumab, ipilimumab, low-dose cyclophosphamide and aspirin (RACIN trial). First-strand cDNA relied on TRAV- and TRBV-specific primers spanning alpha and beta chains. The TCRs were subjected to amplification over approximately 20 PCR cycles employing a constant-region primer in conjunction with a V-primer adapter. TCRdb processed the reads anew with MiXCR; each CDR3 protein has one entry. The sample comprises approximately 84,000 distinct CDR3 sequences, around a sixth of which are singletons, and less than 1.5% rests with the top ten. Sequencing used PBMCs, obtained after low-dose radiotherapy plus immunotherapy. The origin of the receptors is a male donor with prostate cancer.

The chain employs TRBV20-1 and TRBJ1-5, with D possibly matching TRBD1 (5 bases). The V gene's germline CDR1 is DFQATT and CDR2 SNEGSKA (reference sequence). The CDR3 totals 14 residues. With 6 bases removed from V and 5 bases from J, the gap between germline ends came to 17 bases. The CDR3 is CSATSGTSYQPQHF. The CDR3 region has the DNA TGCAGTGCGACCTCCGGGACCTCGTATCAGCCCCAGCATTTT.

The table lists this clonotype with many counts. The rearrangement uses TRBV6-6 and TRBJ1-1; D gene ambiguous. V was pared by 6 bases and J by 4 bases, with 12 bases between. The CDR3 covers 13 residues. CDR1 MNHNY and CDR2 SVGAGI come from the germline V gene (reference sequence). The DNA for the CDR3 is TGTGCCAGCAGGCGACCTACGGGCACTGAAGCTTTCTTT. Its protein product is CASRRPTGTEAFF.

A few counts support this clonotype. The CDR3 nucleotides are TGTGCCAGCACCCCCGGCTACGAGCAGTACTTC. This encodes CASTPGYEQYF. The chain combines TRBV28 with TRBJ2-7; no clear D gene. V was clipped by 7 bases and J by 3 bases, with 7 bases between them. Germline assignment: CDR1 MDHEN and CDR2 SYDVKM. The length of the CDR3 is 11 residues.

This clonotype was observed many times. V and J are TRBV6-6 and TRBJ1-4, with D possibly being TRBD1 (6 bases). The CDR3 totals 15 residues. Trimming left V 2 bases short and J 5 bases short, with 12 bases between. Germline V gives CDR1 MNHNY, CDR2 SVGAGI (reference sequence). The DNA of the CDR3 is TGTGCCAGCAGTTACGCGCGGACAGAAAATGAAAAACTGTTTTTT. Its protein is CASSYARTENEKLFF.

This clonotype has a count of ten or more. The chain links TRBV28 to TRBJ1-1; no reliable D call. The CDR3 has 15 amino acids. Per germline, CDR1 MDHEN and CDR2 SYDVKM. Trimming shortened V by 6 bases and J by 0 bases, and 14 bases separated the two germline ends. This CDR3 reads CASSTFPAMNTEAFF. For the CDR3, the DNA is TGTGCCAGCAGCACTTTCCCCGCCATGAACACTGAAGCTTTCTTT. Looking up the rest from reference TRBV28 and TRBJ1-1 gives the full variable domain: DVKVTQSSRYLVKRTGEKVFLECVQDMDHENMFWYRQDPGLGLRLIYFSYDVKMKEKGDIPEGYSVSREKKERFSLILESASTNQTSMYLCASSTFPAMNTEAFFGQGTRLTVV.

This clonotype showed up many times. CDR3 coding DNA: TGCAGTGCGGTGCAGAACAGGGGCGGTTTCACAGATACGCAGTATTTT. It yields the protein CSAVQNRGGFTDTQYF. J is TRBJ2-3 and V is TRBV20-1; 7 bases line up with TRBD1. Losses at the gene ends were 6 bases for V and 2 bases for J; bases not matched to a gene: 14. Germline CDR1 DFQATT, CDR2 SNEGSKA (reference sequence). The CDR3 has 16 amino acids.

This clonotype was counted at least ten times. The rearrangement joins TRBV15 to TRBJ2-1; D remains unclear. CDR3 size: 15 residues. V lost 0 bases and J lost 4, with 10 bases in between. Germline V gives CDR1 LNHNV, CDR2 YYDKDF (reference sequence). For the CDR3, the DNA is TGTGCCACCAGCAGAGACGTGGGCCTATACAATGAGCAGTTCTTC. It translates to CATSRDVGLYNEQFF. Variable domain in full (rest from reference TRBV15 and TRBJ2-1): DAMVIQNPRYQVTQFGKPVTLSCSQTLNHNVMYWYQQKSSQAPKLLFHYYDKDFNNEADTPDNFQSRRPNTSFCFLDIRSPGLGDTAMYLCATSRDVGLYNEQFFGPGTRLTVL.

The chain carries TRBV18 and TRBJ2-7; D call uncertain. The CDR3 is 13 amino acids. The germline V gene has CDR1 KGHSH and CDR2 LQKENI. V lost 8 bases to trimming and J lost 3 bases, with 14 bases between them. CDR3 nucleotides: TGTGCCAGCACCTTTAATCCTGACTACGAGCAGTACTTC. This gives the protein CASTFNPDYEQYF.

This clonotype has at least ten counts. The chain carries TRBV12-3 or TRBV12-4 and TRBJ1-5; D unclear. The CDR3 runs to 13 residues. The V gene lost 6 bases and the J gene lost 2 bases, with 8 bases spanning the gap. CDR3 nucleotides: TGTGCCAGCAGATCACAAGGCAATCAGCCCCAGCATTTT. Translating gives CASRSQGNQPQHF.

This clonotype was counted ten times or more. The chain recombines TRBV9 with TRBJ2-4; the match to TRBD2 covers 7 bases. This CDR3 region has 17 residues. Germline V gene lookup returns CDR1 SGDLS and CDR2 YYNGEE. V gave up 0 bases and J gave up 2 bases; unmatched junction bases: 8. The CDR3: CASSVASSGGSKNIQYF. The CDR3 bases are TGTGCCAGCAGCGTAGCCTCCTCGGGGGGATCCAAAAACATTCAGTACTTC.

This clonotype was recorded at least ten times. V is TRBV7-2 and J is TRBJ2-5, with unresolved D. Germline CDR1 reads SGHTA; CDR2 reads FQGNSA. Trimming left V 8 bases short and J 5 bases short, with 6 bases between. The CDR3 is made up of 10 amino acids. The CDR3 region has the DNA TGTGCCAGCGCAGGCGAGACCCAGTACTTC. Translated, it gives CASAGETQYF. Based on the CDR3 plus reference TRBV7-2 and TRBJ2-5, the full variable domain is GAGVSQSPSNKVTEKGKDVELRCDPISGHTALYWYRQSLGQGLEFLIYFQGNSAPDKSGLPSDRFSAERTGGSVSTLTIQRTQQEDSAVYLCASAGETQYFGPGTRLLVL.

This clonotype occurred many times. The rearrangement uses TRBV4-3 and TRBJ2-1, with 10 positions matching TRBD2. The ends lost 4 bases at V and 9 bases at J; junction bases unmatched: 6. The CDR3 runs to 14 residues. The V gene's germline CDR1 is LGHNA and CDR2 YSLEER. CDR3 region: CASSLNLAGAEQFF. CDR3 DNA sequence: TGCGCCAGCAGCCTAAACCTAGCGGGAGCTGAGCAGTTCTTC.

The chain is built from TRBV9 and TRBJ2-7; no clear D. The CDR3 spans 14 residues. V lost 0 bases to trimming and J lost 5 bases, with 12 bases between them. Germline CDR1 and CDR2: SGDLS and YYNGEE. CDR3 bases: TGTGCCAGCAGCGTAGATACTGGGAAGGACGAGCAGTACTTC. Translation gives CASSVDTGKDEQYF.

V usage is TRBV14 and J usage is TRBJ2-3; no definite D call. Germline V gene lookup returns CDR1 SGHDN and CDR2 FVKESK. This CDR3 comprises 15 residues. The V and J ends lost 1 base and 2 bases respectively, with 10 bases between them. The chain's CDR3 is CASSQAFRDTDTQYF. CDR3 DNA sequence: TGTGCCAGCAGCCAAGCGTTTAGGGACACAGATACGCAGTATTTT.

This clonotype was observed at least ten times. The rearrangement links TRBV28 to TRBJ2-1; 12 bases map to TRBD2. Germline trimming cut 5 bases from V and 9 bases from J; bases unmatched to any gene: 11. The V gene's germline CDR1 is MDHEN and CDR2 SYDVKM. This CDR3 contains 16 residues. The DNA for the CDR3 is TGTGCCAGCAGTCACTACGCTAGCGGGAGGGCCTTTGAGCAGTTCTTC. Translating it yields CASSHYASGRAFEQFF.